One sample yielded the 26 T cell receptor beta chains listed below, sequenced in a study of regulatory T cells in long-lasting Graves disease. Researchers made TCR beta libraries by using iRepertoire HTBI primers and running Arm-PCR on CDR3 regions. TCRdb re-called the multiplex PCR reads through MiXCR, storing one row per CDR3 protein. The table lists hundreds of thousands of distinct CDR3 sequences, approximately 16% of them singletons. Sample time point: newly diagnosed GD, antithyroid drugs for less than 3 months. Making the TCR library involved RNA that had been extracted from PBMCs. This sample also appeared in a second study, on T cells in Graves' hyperthyroidism and ophthalmopathy.

This specimen consisted of peripheral blood mononuclear cells (PBMCs), obtained at new diagnosis, from a patient treated with antithyroid drugs. These TCRs come from a man aged 35-49 years with Graves disease.

This clonotype was recorded many times. J is TRBJ2-1 and V is TRBV20-1; 9 positions agree with TRBD2. Germline V gene data show CDR1 as DFQATT and CDR2 as SNEGSKA (reference sequence). The V gene end was trimmed by 0 bases and the J gene end by 13 bases; junction bases not matched to a gene: 10. This CDR3 has 14 residues. The CDR3 region is CSARDRGGGAPQFF. The CDR3 nucleotides read TGCAGTGCTAGAGATAGGGGCGGGGGGGCCCCTCAGTTCTTC.

This sequence joins TRBV5-1 and TRBJ2-7; 7 positions match TRBD2. The CDR3 runs to 15 residues. Germline-derived CDR1 and CDR2 are SGHRS and YFSETQ. Trimming removed 4 bases from V and 2 bases from J; junction bases left unmatched: 9. This CDR3 is CASSQPWGGPYEQYF. DNA for the CDR3: TGCGCCAGCAGCCAACCTTGGGGGGGACCCTACGAGCAGTACTTC.

As DNA, the CDR3 is TGTGCCAGCAGTGAATTTTCCGGGGCCCCGGGCTACACCTTC. This encodes CASSEFSGAPGYTF. The chain links TRBV2 to TRBJ1-2; the D gene is possibly TRBD1 (5 bases). V dropped 2 bases and J dropped 8 bases, with 15 bases sitting between them. Per germline, CDR1 SNHLY and CDR2 FYNNEI. This CDR3 is 14 amino acids long.

This clonotype has at least ten counts. The gene calls are TRBV7-9 and TRBJ2-1, with D unclear. The V gene's germline CDR1 is SEHNR and CDR2 FQNEAQ (reference sequence). The ends were cut back, 1 base at V and 9 bases at J, with 10 bases in the middle. The CDR3 runs to 13 residues. The CDR3 spells CASSLGGSIEQFF. CDR3 nucleotides: TGTGCCAGCAGCTTAGGTGGCTCGATTGAGCAGTTCTTC.

This clonotype has ten or more counts. V usage is TRBV11-1 and J usage is TRBJ2-4; a possible D gene is TRBD2 (5 bases). The CDR3 runs 15 residues. The germline CDR1 and CDR2 sequences are SGHAT and FQDESV (reference sequence). V lost 5 bases to trimming and J lost 0 bases, with 11 bases between them. The CDR3 loop is CASSHTEVAKNIQYF. CDR3 in DNA: TGTGCCAGCAGCCACACGGAGGTAGCCAAAAACATTCAGTACTTC.

In its sample, this clonotype was seen a few times. This rearrangement joins TRBV5-1 to TRBJ2-6; D remains ambiguous. CDR1 is SGHRS, CDR2 YFSETQ, per germline. This CDR3 comprises 15 residues. V was cut by 6 bases and J by 2 bases, with 12 bases left in between. CDR3 nucleotide sequence: TGCGCCAGCACCCCCCGAGGTGCTGGGGCCAACGTCCTGACTTTC. Translated: CASTPRGAGANVLTF.

The chain recombines TRBV7-9 with TRBJ2-7, with unresolved D. The CDR3 consists of 11 residues. Germline-derived CDR1 and CDR2 are SEHNR and FQNEAQ (reference sequence). V gave up 3 bases and J gave up 6 bases, with 6 bases separating them. As DNA, the CDR3 is TGTGCCAGCAGCTTCTTGGGCGAGCAGTACTTC. This gives the protein CASSFLGEQYF.

The chain has TRBV9 and TRBJ2-5; D gene ambiguous. The CDR3 covers 13 residues. Germline CDR1 SGDLS, CDR2 YYNGEE. Trimming pared 3 bases from V and 0 bases from J, leaving 6 bases between. Here the CDR3 reads CASSAGDQETQYF. The CDR3 DNA reads TGTGCCAGCAGCGCCGGAGACCAAGAGACCCAGTACTTC.

This clonotype appeared many times. This chain links TRBV5-1 with TRBJ2-7; D remains ambiguous. Germline loops: CDR1 SGHRS, CDR2 YFSETQ. CDR3 size: 16 residues. Trimming removed 4 bases from V and 2 bases from J, with 19 bases in between. The CDR3: CASSPVSRVTAYEQYF. CDR3 sequence (DNA): TGCGCCAGCAGCCCCGTAAGCCGGGTTACCGCCTACGAGCAGTACTTC.

This clonotype appeared many times. The chain is built from TRBV7-9 and TRBJ2-5, with TRBD1 matching over 7 bases. The CDR3 is 13 residues long. After removal of 4 bases from V and 5 bases from J, the junction contained 4 bases not matched to a gene. Germline lookup yields CDR1 SEHNR and CDR2 FQNEAQ (reference sequence). The CDR3: CASSWTGRETQYF. As DNA, the CDR3 is TGTGCCAGCAGCTGGACAGGTCGCGAGACCCAGTACTTC. The full variable domain, in which reference TRBV7-9 and TRBJ2-5 provide the parts outside the CDR3, is DTGVSQNPRHKITKRGQNVTFRCDPISEHNRLYWYRQTLGQGPEFLTYFQNEAQLEKSRLLSDRFSAERPKGSFSTLEIQRTEQGDSAMYLCASSWTGRETQYFGPGTRLLVL.

The chain couples TRBV4-1 to TRBJ1-4; no reliable D call. V was shortened by 3 bases and J by 7 bases, with 12 bases between the two germline ends. This CDR3 is 14 amino acids long. Germline CDR1 MGHRA, CDR2 YSYEKL. Here the CDR3 reads CASSQIAGSEKLFF. The CDR3 coding sequence is TGCGCCAGCAGCCAGATAGCGGGTTCTGAAAAACTGTTTTTT.

This clonotype was seen a handful of times. This chain links TRBV6-2 or TRBV6-3 with TRBJ2-6; no definite D call. The CDR3 has 17 residues. Germline values: CDR1 MNHEY, CDR2 SVGEGT. The V end lost 0 bases, the J end lost 0 bases, and 9 bases lay between the germline ends. As DNA, the CDR3 is TGTGCCAGCAGTTACTCGAAGGCGATCTCTGGGGCCAACGTCCTGACTTTC. Protein: CASSYSKAISGANVLTF.

The J gene is TRBJ2-5, the V gene TRBV3-1; D is possibly TRBD1 (6 bases). Germline V lookup: CDR1 LGHDT, CDR2 YNNKEL (reference sequence). This CDR3 comprises 14 residues. Trimming left V 4 bases short and J 5 bases short, with 14 bases between. This CDR3 is CASSPGQMGETQYF. The CDR3 region has the DNA TGTGCCAGCAGCCCAGGACAGATGGGGGAGACCCAGTACTTC.

This clonotype was recorded a few times. The chain employs TRBV6-5 and TRBJ2-3; D perhaps matches TRBD2 (6 bases). Germline V gives CDR1 MNHEY, CDR2 SVGAGI. V gave up 0 bases and J gave up 0 bases, with 7 bases separating them. The CDR3 extends over 15 amino acids. CDR3 sequence: CASSYSGTSTDTQYF. The CDR3 coding sequence is TGTGCCAGCAGTTACTCCGGGACTAGCACAGATACGCAGTATTTT.

V gene TRBV4-3 combines with J gene TRBJ2-1, with TRBD2 matching over 7 bases. V lost 1 base to trimming and J lost 2 bases; unmatched junction nucleotides: 5. This CDR3 has 16 amino acids. Germline CDR1 reads LGHNA; CDR2 reads YSLEER. The CDR3 is CASSQGHGGTYNEQFF. The CDR3 DNA sequence: TGCGCCAGCAGCCAAGGTCACGGGGGGACCTACAATGAGCAGTTCTTC.

This clonotype was detected many times. V and J are TRBV3-1 and TRBJ2-7, with D maybe TRBD2 (6 bases). Germline V gene sequence: CDR1 LGHDT, CDR2 YNNKEL (reference sequence). CDR3 length: 15 amino acids. Trimming cost V 4 bases and J 4 bases, with 17 bases left between them. The CDR3 DNA reads as TGTGCCAGCAGCCCCGACCGGGGGTTTGGGTACGAGCAGTACTTC. Translation: CASSPDRGFGYEQYF.

In regard to this clonotype: This sequence is one base from a far larger clone and is likely a read error. This chain uses TRBV2 with TRBJ2-1; weak D call: TRBD1 (6 bases). The J call may be mistaken, given a closer DNA end match to TRBJ2-3. CDR3 length: 13 residues. Germline assignment: CDR1 SNHLY and CDR2 FYNNEI. CDR3 residues: CACIRDNTDTQYF. The CDR3 bases are TGTGCCTGCATCCGGGACAACACAGATACGCAGTATTTT.

This clonotype has a count of ten or more. The J gene is TRBJ1-1, the V gene TRBV7-2, with D possibly being TRBD1 (5 bases). Trimming removed 4 bases from V and 0 bases from J, with 12 bases in between. In germline, CDR1 is SGHTA, CDR2 FQGNSA. This CDR3 is 15 amino acids long. The CDR3 nucleotides are TGTGCCAGCAGCTCACCAGGGTTCTTGAACACTGAAGCTTTCTTT. It specifies CASSSPGFLNTEAFF.

This chain connects TRBV29-1 to TRBJ2-3; TRBD1 or TRBD2 may be the D gene (5 bases each). Per the germline V gene, CDR1 is SQVTM and CDR2 is ANQGSEA. The CDR3 is 13 residues long. Trimming stripped 4 bases from V and 6 bases from J, with 14 bases between. The CDR3 is CSVGGPHWDTQYF. The CDR3 DNA sequence: TGCAGCGTTGGGGGACCCCATTGGGATACGCAGTATTTT.

This clonotype was seen at least ten times. This chain connects TRBV11-2 to TRBJ2-7, with 12 bases that match TRBD2. The germline CDR1 and CDR2 sequences are SGHAT and FQNNGV. The CDR3 sequence is 14 residues long. Unmatched junction bases numbered 3, after V lost 6 bases and J lost 3 bases. The CDR3 DNA reads as TGTGCCAGCAGAGGACTAGCGGGGAGCTACGAGCAGTACTTC. Translating it yields CASRGLAGSYEQYF.

On this clonotype itself: One junction end disagrees with the germline gene, perhaps due to a read error. The chain employs TRBV5-8 and TRBJ2-7; 7 bases map to TRBD1. This CDR3 comprises 13 residues. Looked up from germline, CDR1 is SGHTS and CDR2 is YDEGEE. CDR3 nucleotides: TGTGCCGGCAGCCAATCCGACAGGGCCGAGCAGTACTTC. The encoded protein is CAGSQSDRAEQYF.

This clonotype was detected many times. The chain is built from TRBV4-1 and TRBJ1-5; D is perhaps TRBD1 (5 bases). The V end lost 2 bases, the J end lost 2 bases, and 13 bases lay between the germline ends. The CDR3 runs to 16 residues. CDR1 and CDR2 (germline): MGHRA, YSYEKL. The CDR3 DNA reads as TGCGCCAGCAGCCAACGGACGGGACGGGGCAATCAGCCCCAGCATTTT. Translated: CASSQRTGRGNQPQHF.

This clonotype has at least ten counts. V usage is TRBV2 and J usage is TRBJ2-7; D is possibly TRBD1 (6 bases). The CDR3 contains 12 residues. The V gene lost 8 bases and the J gene lost 5 bases, with 13 bases spanning the gap. Germline V CDR1 and CDR2: SNHLY, FYNNEI. CDR3 in amino acids: CASHQGRDEQYF. In DNA, the CDR3 is TGTGCCAGCCACCAGGGGCGCGACGAGCAGTACTTC.

This clonotype was counted ten times or more. The chain links TRBV28 to TRBJ1-1; D remains unclear. The CDR3 covers 15 residues. CDR1 is MDHEN and CDR2 is SYDVKM in the germline V gene. V lost 6 bases to trimming and J lost 4 bases, with 18 bases between them. This CDR3 is CASSLGFRRATEAFF. CDR3 sequence (DNA): TGTGCCAGCAGCCTTGGGTTCAGGCGGGCCACTGAAGCTTTCTTT.

Only a few counts were recorded for this clonotype. The rearrangement uses TRBV7-9 and TRBJ1-2; no reliable D call. Trimming left V 1 base short and J 6 bases short, with 6 bases between. From germline, CDR1 is SEHNR and CDR2 FQNEAQ (reference sequence). CDR3 length: 12 residues. For the CDR3, the DNA is TGTGCCAGCAGCTTAGAGGGCCATGGCTACACCTTC. Translated: CASSLEGHGYTF. The full variable domain, rest sourced from reference TRBV7-9 and TRBJ1-2, is DTGVSQNPRHKITKRGQNVTFRCDPISEHNRLYWYRQTLGQGPEFLTYFQNEAQLEKSRLLSDRFSAERPKGSFSTLEIQRTEQGDSAMYLCASSLEGHGYTFGSGTRLTVV.

This clonotype was counted a few times. The chain employs TRBV6-2 or TRBV6-3 and TRBJ2-1; D possibly corresponds to TRBD2 (6 bases). The germline V gene has CDR1 MNHEY and CDR2 SVGEGT. The CDR3 extends over 13 amino acids. Trimming removed 10 bases at V and 8 bases at J, with 18 bases between. DNA of the CDR3: TGTGCCACCCAACGGGGCGGGGTGGATGAGCAGTTCTTC. Protein product: CATQRGGVDEQFF.